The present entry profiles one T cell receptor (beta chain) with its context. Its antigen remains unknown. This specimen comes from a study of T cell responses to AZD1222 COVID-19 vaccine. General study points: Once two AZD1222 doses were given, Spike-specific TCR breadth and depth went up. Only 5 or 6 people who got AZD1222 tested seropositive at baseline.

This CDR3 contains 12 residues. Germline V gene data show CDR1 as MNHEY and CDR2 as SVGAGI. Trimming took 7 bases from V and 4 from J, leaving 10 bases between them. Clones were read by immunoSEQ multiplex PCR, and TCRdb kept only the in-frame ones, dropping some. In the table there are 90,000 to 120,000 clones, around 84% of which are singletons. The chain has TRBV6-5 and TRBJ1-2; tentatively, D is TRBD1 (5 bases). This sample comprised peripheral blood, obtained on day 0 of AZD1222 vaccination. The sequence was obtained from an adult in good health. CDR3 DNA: TGTGCCAGCACGACAGCGAGCTATGGCTACACCTTC. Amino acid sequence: CASTTASYGYTF.